This passage covers 30 T cell receptor beta chains from one sample sequenced in a study of human thymus T cells. Only in-frame clones appear in the TCRdb table, and some are missing; sequencing was by immunoSEQ multiplex PCR. Of fewer than 85,000 clones in the sample, 90% to 95% were seen once. The source of the thymus tissue was resections taken during corrective heart surgery. Source material: thymus tissue. These receptors were collected from a girl less than two years old with a congenital heart defect but otherwise immunologically healthy.

The chain couples TRBV27 to TRBJ2-3, with 7 bases identical to TRBD2. The CDR3 loop spans 16 amino acids. The V gene's germline CDR1 is MNHEY and CDR2 SMNVEV (reference sequence). V lost 7 bases to trimming and J lost 0 bases; unmatched junction nucleotides: 10. The CDR3 protein is CASKGIAGPSTDTQYF. CDR3 bases: TGTGCCAGCAAGGGAATAGCGGGCCCTAGCACAGATACGCAGTATTTT.

This chain links TRBV7-9 with TRBJ1-1; 9 nucleotides align to TRBD1. Germline CDR1 reads SEHNR; CDR2 reads FQNEAQ (reference sequence). The CDR3 has 19 residues. The V segment lost 7 bases and the J segment 5 bases; nucleotides outside the gene matches: 23. The CDR3 sequence is CASNGWGLTGGAGVTEAFF. In nucleotides, the CDR3 is TGTGCCAGCAATGGATGGGGCCTAACAGGGGGCGCGGGGGTGACTGAAGCTTTCTTT.

This chain joins TRBV18 and TRBJ2-1; 13 bases map to TRBD2. The CDR3 has 20 residues. V shed 1 base, J shed 0 bases, and the junction held 9 bases outside the gene matches. The germline CDR1 and CDR2 sequences are KGHSH and LQKENI. The CDR3 DNA is TGTGCCAGCTCACCACGAACTAGCGGGAGGGCCTTAAGCTCCTACAATGAGCAGTTCTTC. Encoded protein: CASSPRTSGRALSSYNEQFF. The full variable domain, with the rest looked up from reference TRBV18 and TRBJ2-1, is NAGVMQNPRHLVRRRGQEARLRCSPMKGHSHVYWYRQLPEEGLKFMVYLQKENIIDESGMPKERFSAEFPKEGPSILRIQQVVRGDSAAYFCASSPRTSGRALSSYNEQFFGPGTRLTVL.

This sequence joins TRBV5-4 and TRBJ2-7; D might be TRBD2 (7 bases). This CDR3 is 13 amino acids long. V lost 10 bases and J lost 2, with 16 bases in between. In germline, CDR1 is SGHNT, CDR2 YYREEE (reference sequence). The CDR3 here is CAAGGGGAYEQYF. The CDR3 region has the DNA TGTGCCGCGGGTGGAGGGGGGGCCTACGAGCAGTACTTC.

The chain links TRBV5-6 to TRBJ2-3, with D possibly being TRBD1 (6 bases). V was pared by 2 bases and J by 0 bases, with 13 bases between. The CDR3 runs 16 residues. Germline values: CDR1 SGHDT, CDR2 YYEEEE. The CDR3 region is CASSFRRTVSTDTQYF. The CDR3 DNA reads TGTGCCAGCAGCTTCCGTCGGACAGTGAGCACAGATACGCAGTATTTT. Combining the CDR3 with reference TRBV5-6 and TRBJ2-3 gives the whole variable domain DAGVTQSPTHLIKTRGQQVTLRCSPKSGHDTVSWYQQALGQGPQFIFQYYEEEERQRGNFPDRFSGHQFPNYSSELNVNALLLGDSALYLCASSFRRTVSTDTQYFGPGTRLTVL.

The chain employs TRBV6-5 and TRBJ2-7; TRBD1 matches at 8 bases. Germline CDR1 and CDR2: MNHEY and SVGAGI. CDR3 length: 13 amino acids. J lost 5 bases, V lost 8 bases, and 8 bases had no gene match. As DNA, the CDR3 is TGTGCCAGCGGGAGGACAGGGTGGGACGAGCAGTACTTC. As protein: CASGRTGWDEQYF.

V gene TRBV28 combines with J gene TRBJ1-5; weak D call: TRBD1 (5 bases). Trimming shortened V by 6 bases and J by 6 bases, and 24 bases separated the two germline ends. CDR1 MDHEN and CDR2 SYDVKM come from the germline V gene. The CDR3 covers 17 residues. The CDR3 reads CASSLDSWDRFRQPQHF. CDR3 in DNA: TGTGCCAGCAGCCTTGATAGTTGGGACCGTTTTCGTCAGCCCCAGCATTTT.

The rearrangement links TRBV6-5 to TRBJ1-2; D is ambiguous. This CDR3 spans 13 amino acids. V lost 8 bases and J lost 6, with 16 bases in between. Per the germline V gene, CDR1 is MNHEY and CDR2 is SVGAGI. The CDR3 reads CASAVIGNNGYTF. CDR3 in DNA: TGTGCCAGCGCAGTAATCGGTAATAATGGCTACACCTTC.

The chain combines TRBV27 with TRBJ2-3; 7 bases are a match to TRBD2. The ends lost 3 bases at V and 4 bases at J; junction bases unmatched: 7. The CDR3 is made up of 15 amino acids. Germline CDR1 is MNHEY and CDR2 is SMNVEV (reference sequence). CDR3 loop: CASSLAGRCPDTQYF. The DNA of the CDR3 is TGTGCCAGCAGTTTGGCCGGGAGGTGCCCAGATACGCAGTATTTT.

CDR3 sequence: CASSIYSGNEQFF. Here the CDR3 DNA reads TGTGCCAGTAGTATTTATTCGGGGAATGAGCAGTTCTTC. The genes are TRBV19 and TRBJ2-1, with D possibly matching TRBD2 (5 bases). Germline values: CDR1 LNHDA, CDR2 SQIVND (reference sequence). Trimming removed 3 bases at V and 7 bases at J, with 10 bases between. There are 13 residues in the CDR3. The whole variable domain, filled in from reference TRBV19 and TRBJ2-1, reads DGGITQSPKYLFRKEGQNVTLSCEQNLNHDAMYWYRQDPGQGLRLIYYSQIVNDFQKGDIAEGYSVSREKKESFPLTVTSAQKNPTAFYLCASSIYSGNEQFFGPGTRLTVL.

The DNA of the CDR3 is TGTGCCAGCAGTGAAAGGTGGGCCTTGACAGGTTTTAACTATGGCTACACCTTC. This encodes CASSERWALTGFNYGYTF. The chain joins TRBV6-1 to TRBJ1-2; the D gene is possibly TRBD1 (6 bases). CDR1 and CDR2 from the germline V gene are MNHNS and SASEGT. This CDR3 comprises 18 residues. Deletions cut 2 bases from V and 1 base from J, with 20 bases between.

This chain links TRBV7-9 with TRBJ1-1; D is perhaps TRBD1 (6 bases). CDR3 length equals 17 residues. Per germline, CDR1 SEHNR and CDR2 FQNEAQ (reference sequence). V was clipped by 5 bases and J by 0 bases, with 19 bases between them. CDR3: CASSLVRQGKLNTEAFF. CDR3 DNA sequence: TGTGCCAGCAGCCTCGTAAGGCAGGGGAAACTGAACACTGAAGCTTTCTTT.

This chain uses TRBV4-1 with TRBJ2-1, with D perhaps TRBD1 (5 bases). The germline V and J ends were trimmed by 0 bases and 9 bases, with 18 bases remaining between them. From germline, CDR1 is MGHRA and CDR2 YSYEKL. This CDR3 region has 16 residues. The CDR3 loop is CASSQDSSRVHSEQFF. CDR3 DNA: TGCGCCAGCAGCCAAGATTCGAGCAGGGTCCATAGTGAGCAGTTCTTC.

The chain combines TRBV10-3 with TRBJ2-3, with 11 bases lining up with TRBD2. Unmatched junction bases numbered 20, after V lost 0 bases and J lost 0 bases. The CDR3 spans 23 residues. The germline gives CDR1 ENHRY, CDR2 SYGVKD. CDR3 sequence: CAISESRGIVRGLAVLSTDTQYF. The CDR3 DNA sequence: TGTGCCATCAGTGAGTCGAGGGGTATTGTTAGGGGACTAGCGGTCCTTAGCACAGATACGCAGTATTTT.

The rearrangement links TRBV5-4 to TRBJ1-4; D is possibly TRBD1 (5 bases). V was cut by 0 bases and J by 2 bases, with 17 bases left in between. Germline V lookup: CDR1 SGHNT, CDR2 YYREEE (reference sequence). The CDR3 has 18 amino acids. The CDR3 DNA is TGTGCCAGCAGCTTGGGGTCCGGGGCCTCGAGGACTAATGAAAAACTGTTTTTT. It translates to CASSLGSGASRTNEKLFF.

The chain employs TRBV6-5 and TRBJ1-5; D remains ambiguous. The germline CDR1 and CDR2 sequences are MNHEY and SVGAGI. The CDR3 is 16 residues long. V was cut by 1 base and J by 2 bases, with 12 bases left in between. The chain's CDR3 is CASSYFQVQGNQPQHF. The CDR3 DNA is TGTGCCAGCAGTTACTTCCAGGTCCAGGGCAATCAGCCCCAGCATTTT.

The chain employs TRBV11-2 and TRBJ1-5; tentative D call: TRBD1 (6 bases). The CDR3 is 16 residues long. V dropped 5 bases and J dropped 3 bases, with 17 bases sitting between them. The V gene's germline CDR1 is SGHAT and CDR2 FQNNGV. CDR3 in amino acids: CASSPDRKGPNQPQHF. The CDR3 region has the DNA TGTGCCAGCAGCCCTGACAGGAAAGGACCCAATCAGCCCCAGCATTTT.

This clone was picked up a small number of times. The chain employs TRBV19 and TRBJ1-5, with D perhaps TRBD1 (5 bases). The CDR3 extends over 14 amino acids. The germline gives CDR1 LNHDA, CDR2 SQIVND (reference sequence). Trimming pared 2 bases from V and 5 bases from J, leaving 10 bases between. CDR3 loop: CASSIPDSDQPQHF. In nucleotides, the CDR3 is TGTGCCAGTAGTATACCCGACAGCGATCAGCCCCAGCATTTT.

The chain links TRBV27 to TRBJ2-1; 10 bases line up with TRBD1. This CDR3 is built from 17 residues. Losses at the gene ends were 0 bases for V and 4 bases for J; bases not matched to a gene: 6. Germline-derived CDR1 and CDR2 are MNHEY and SMNVEV (reference sequence). CDR3 DNA sequence: TGTGCCAGCAGTTTATCGACAGGGGGCGATGATTACAATGAGCAGTTCTTC. This translates into CASSLSTGGDDYNEQFF.

This chain connects TRBV27 to TRBJ1-4, with D hard to call. The CDR3 spans 15 residues. The germline V gene encodes CDR1 MNHEY and CDR2 SMNVEV (reference sequence). V was cut by 5 bases and J by 0 bases, with 10 bases left in between. CDR3 nucleotide sequence: TGTGCCAGCAGTGCACTGGGTTCAACTAATGAAAAACTGTTTTTT. Translation: CASSALGSTNEKLFF.

The V and J genes are TRBV28 and TRBJ2-7; D not resolved. CDR1 is MDHEN and CDR2 is SYDVKM in the germline V gene. The V end was cut by 7 bases, the J end by 2 bases, with 12 bases between. The CDR3 totals 13 residues. CDR3 DNA: TGTGCCAGCAAGGAATTTAGTACCTACGAGCAGTACTTC. Amino acid sequence: CASKEFSTYEQYF.

The gene calls are TRBV2 and TRBJ2-2; TRBD1 might be the D (5 bases). The germline V gene encodes CDR1 SNHLY and CDR2 FYNNEI. V lost 0 bases and J 2 bases, leaving 19 bases between the germline ends. This CDR3 contains 19 residues. CDR3 loop: CASSEAQGPISLNTGELFF. For the CDR3, the DNA is TGTGCCAGCAGTGAAGCGCAGGGTCCCATTAGTCTTAACACCGGGGAGCTGTTTTTT.

The chain joins TRBV27 to TRBJ2-5; 10 bases fit TRBD2. Germline V gene sequence: CDR1 MNHEY, CDR2 SMNVEV (reference sequence). The junction had 6 bases not matched to a gene; V was cut back by 2 bases and J by 6 bases. The CDR3 spans 15 residues. The CDR3 reads CASSLLAGALKTQYF. The CDR3 DNA reads as TGTGCCAGCAGTTTACTAGCGGGAGCTTTAAAGACCCAGTACTTC.

The gene calls are TRBV29-1 and TRBJ2-7; D might be TRBD1 or TRBD2, each matching 5 bases. This CDR3 contains 15 residues. V was shortened by 7 bases and J by 4 bases, with 23 bases between the two germline ends. Germline assignment: CDR1 SQVTM and CDR2 ANQGSEA. The CDR3 coding sequence is TGCAGCGGGGGGAGTCGAGGCCCGAGGGTATACGAGCAGTACTTC. Translated, it gives CSGGSRGPRVYEQYF.

This clone was seen just once. This chain links TRBV23-1 with TRBJ1-1; 7 bases are a match to TRBD1. TRBV23-1 is known as an ORF, though its function is uncertain. This CDR3 contains 14 residues. The trim removed 0 bases at V and 4 bases at J, leaving 2 bases unmatched. The CDR3 DNA sequence: TGCGCCAGCAGTCAATCCTCAGGGGGCACTGAAGCTTTCTTT. Translation gives CASSQSSGGTEAFF.

The count of this clone is one. This chain joins TRBV30 and TRBJ1-2; D unresolved. V was cut by 1 base and J by 4 bases, with 7 bases left in between. This CDR3 comprises 12 residues. Germline-derived CDR1 and CDR2 are GTSNPN and SVGIG (reference sequence). This CDR3 reads CAWSGFGYGYTF. The CDR3 coding sequence is TGTGCCTGGAGTGGTTTCGGCTATGGCTACACCTTC.

V is TRBV7-9 and J is TRBJ2-6; D is possibly TRBD1 (7 bases). This CDR3 spans 19 amino acids. V lost 5 bases and J lost 0, with 20 bases in between. The germline gives CDR1 SEHNR, CDR2 FQNEAQ (reference sequence). This chain's CDR3 is CASSPIVQGGSSGANVLTF. CDR3 nucleotide sequence: TGTGCCAGCAGCCCGATCGTCCAGGGGGGAAGCTCTGGGGCCAACGTCCTGACTTTC.

The V and J genes are TRBV5-6 and TRBJ1-2; 10 bases align to TRBD1. Unmatched junction bases numbered 5, after V lost 4 bases and J lost 2 bases. The CDR3 totals 15 residues. Germline V gene data show CDR1 as SGHDT and CDR2 as YYEEEE. Here the CDR3 DNA reads TGTGCCAGCAGCACGGGGACAGGGGAAAACTATGGCTACACCTTC. The encoded protein is CASSTGTGENYGYTF. The full variable domain, rest sourced from reference TRBV5-6 and TRBJ1-2, is DAGVTQSPTHLIKTRGQQVTLRCSPKSGHDTVSWYQQALGQGPQFIFQYYEEEERQRGNFPDRFSGHQFPNYSSELNVNALLLGDSALYLCASSTGTGENYGYTFGSGTRLTVV.

V and J are TRBV18 and TRBJ2-1; D is undetermined. The CDR3 covers 14 residues. V lost 1 base, J lost 2 bases, and 6 bases lay in between. Germline values: CDR1 KGHSH, CDR2 LQKENI. The DNA of the CDR3 is TGTGCCAGCTCACCACGGTCACCCTACAATGAGCAGTTCTTC. As protein: CASSPRSPYNEQFF.

V is TRBV2 and J is TRBJ2-7; 7 nucleotides line up with TRBD2. CDR3 length equals 13 residues. CDR1 is SNHLY and CDR2 is FYNNEI in the germline V gene. J lost 2 bases, V lost 7 bases, and 5 bases had no gene match. In DNA form, the CDR3 reads TGTGCCAGCACCCCCCGGGGGGCCTACGAGCAGTACTTC. Encoded protein: CASTPRGAYEQYF.